This T cell receptor beta chain is drawn from a study of Graves' ophthalmopathy and Graves' hyperthyroidism. As for the study in general: Ahead of any treatment, peripheral blood was obtained at the initial diagnosis.

This clonotype was recorded many times. Its antigen is not known. Ages of hyperthyroidism patients ran from 18 to 65, and their diagnoses were new, under 2 months' duration. Study-level points and caveats: This model predicted ophthalmopathy progression (sensitivity 70% to 71%, specificity 72.22%). In blood appeared most of the expanded thyroid clonotypes whose frequency exceeded 0.001.

TCR beta CDR3 amplification used RNA transcripts. An initial RT-PCR round employing HTBI primers preceded a second-round multiplex PCR. TCRdb reanalysed the multiplex PCR reads using MiXCR and keeps one entry per CDR3 protein. The data show about 370,000 distinct CDR3 sequences, roughly 15% seen once. Material: peripheral blood. The sequence derives from an adult woman with stable Graves' hyperthyroidism.

CDR3 residues: CASSFGRGYRPQHF. The CDR3 DNA sequence: TGTGCCAGCAGTTTTGGCAGGGGTTATCGGCCCCAGCATTTT. The V call is TRBV12-3 or TRBV12-4, the J call TRBJ1-5, with D possibly being TRBD1 (6 bases). The CDR3 is made up of 14 amino acids. Trimming took off 3 bases at V and 9 bases at J, with 15 bases between the two ends.